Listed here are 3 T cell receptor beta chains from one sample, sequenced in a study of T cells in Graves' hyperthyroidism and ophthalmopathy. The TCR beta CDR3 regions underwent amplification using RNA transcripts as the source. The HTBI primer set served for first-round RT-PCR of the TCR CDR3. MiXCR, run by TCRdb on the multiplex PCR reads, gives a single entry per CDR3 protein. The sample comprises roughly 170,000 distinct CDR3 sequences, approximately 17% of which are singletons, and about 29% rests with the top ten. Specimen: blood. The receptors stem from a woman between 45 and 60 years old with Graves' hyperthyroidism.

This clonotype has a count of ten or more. The DNA of the CDR3 is TGCGCCAGCAGTGAGGGAGGCCGACATATCGAAGGCTACACCTTC. Translating it yields CASSEGGRHIEGYTF. This rearrangement joins TRBV10-2 to TRBJ1-2; D is undetermined. CDR1 and CDR2 (germline): WSHSY, SAAADI. The CDR3 has 15 residues. V was clipped by 2 bases and J by 8 bases, with 18 bases between them.

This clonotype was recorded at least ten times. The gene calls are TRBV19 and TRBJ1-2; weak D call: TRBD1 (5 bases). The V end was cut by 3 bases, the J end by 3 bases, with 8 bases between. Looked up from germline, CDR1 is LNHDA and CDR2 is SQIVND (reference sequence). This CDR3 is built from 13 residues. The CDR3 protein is CASSMRTHYGYTF. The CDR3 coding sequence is TGTGCCAGTAGTATGAGGACACACTATGGCTACACCTTC. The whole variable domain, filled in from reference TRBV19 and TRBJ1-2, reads DGGITQSPKYLFRKEGQNVTLSCEQNLNHDAMYWYRQDPGQGLRLIYYSQIVNDFQKGDIAEGYSVSREKKESFPLTVTSAQKNPTAFYLCASSMRTHYGYTFGSGTRLTVV.

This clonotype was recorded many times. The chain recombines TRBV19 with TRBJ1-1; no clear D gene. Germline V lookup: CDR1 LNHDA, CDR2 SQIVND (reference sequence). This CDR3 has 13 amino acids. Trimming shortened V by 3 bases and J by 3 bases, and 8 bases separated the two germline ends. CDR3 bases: TGTGCCAGTAGTATGACAATGCACACTGAAGCTTTCTTT. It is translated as CASSMTMHTEAFF.